This record looks at one T cell receptor (beta chain) sequence and its context. The CDR3 length is 15 residues. The junction had 8 bases not matched to a gene; V was cut back by 5 bases and J by 5 bases. Per germline, CDR1 GTSNPN and CDR2 SVGIG (reference sequence). The method was immunoSEQ multiplex PCR; TCRdb's version includes in-frame clones alone and lacks a portion of them. The data show fewer than 200,000 clones, about four fifths seen once. The data belong to a study of blood T cell repertoires in COVID-19. Study-level information: Material from acute and convalescent COVID-19 was sourced from the United States, Italy and Spain.

Input material: peripheral blood. This chain links TRBV30 with TRBJ1-6; 8 bases match TRBD1. The source is a woman aged 60-75 years with COVID-19, enrolled during active disease. The CDR3 nucleotides are TGTGCCTGGGCACGGACAGGGCGGGATAATTCACCCCTCCACTTT. Translation gives CAWARTGRDNSPLHF.